This TCR beta chain was sequenced for a study of blood T cells in healthy people across ages (dated by TCRdb to 2014 to 2015). For context, the study as a whole: Template switching captured roughly one uniquely barcoded TCR beta cDNA molecule per two T cells in model experiments. Age-related changes in TCR beta repertoire diversity were measured in the study by deep sequencing normalized with unique cDNA molecular identifiers. The donors were split into four age groups: young (average approximately 16 years), middle-aged (around 40), aged (over 55) and long-lived (under 85). To avoid experimental bias, donors of different ages were randomly spread across the sequencing lanes. Using the same blood draw, the study looked at two additional independent replicas of 1 million unique cDNA reads for two donors, one aged 18 to 30 and the other aged 80 or older.

Library preparation employed 5' RACE. Sequencing was carried out with an Illumina HiSeq 2500. A second PCR of 7 to 11 cycles was performed with a sample-barcoded 5' primer and a J-beta primer mix. A unique molecular identifier was introduced onto each TCR beta cDNA molecule by a template-switch 5' adaptor carrying 12 random nucleotides. Each sample yielded at least 3 million CDR3-containing paired-end reads. All of the RNA was converted into first-strand cDNA using the Mint cDNA synthesis kit, with a TRBC-specific oligonucleotide serving as the primer. After uracil-DNA glycosylase treatment, a first 18-cycle PCR used universal primers M1SS and BC2_uni_R on all cDNA. The authors' pipeline ran thus. Each sample was normalized by randomly selecting 1 million high-quality reads, each carrying a distinct molecular identifier. Reads with shared molecular identifiers were discarded instead of being binned into consensus sequences. MiTCR, with a Q25 quality threshold and the strictest error-elimination algorithm, was used for CDR3 identification, clonotype clustering and error correction. A nonparametric unseen species model with Euler transformation was used to estimate lower-bound total TCR beta diversity. In-frame beta chains were kept once TCRdb had trimmed the public reads at Q25 with fastp and called clones with MiXCR. Every entry covers one CDR3 protein and lists the most common genes and DNA from its rows. These V and J calls originate from TCRdb's pipeline instead of the authors' own analysis. Present in this sample are 1.4 million to 1.5 million distinct CDR3 sequences, around 39% of which were seen just once. The top ten clonotypes cover roughly 7.7% of the sample.

In the case of this clonotype: No antigen is known for it. No base-level quality is on record; no much larger clone is a single base apart.

CDR1 and CDR2 were assigned from the germline V gene (reference sequence) as DFQATT and SNEGSKA. From cysteine to phenylalanine, the CDR3 is 16 amino acids long. Of the read, only the CDR3 DNA is kept; its 48 bases are in frame from base 1. Deletion took 0 bases off V and 3 bases off J, with a span of 16 bases between the germline ends. What the research found in general, with its limitations: The long-lived group showed more naive CD4+ T cells, fewer expanded clones and increased TCR diversity than the aged group, suggesting age selection. Estimates of total diversity based on one million sequenced T cells were regarded as lower bounds and as underestimates. The CMV infection status of donors was not known, potentially confounding age-related changes in expanded clonotypes. The percentage of naive T cells measured by flow cytometry correlated strongly with observed TCR beta diversity. Since profiling was done on bulk unsorted PBMCs, naive and antigen-experienced compartments could not be conclusively compared. Observed TCR beta diversity per million T cells fell roughly linearly with age, and a significant reduction was already apparent by age roughly 40.

The donors were a few dozen Caucasian individuals from Russia, aged roughly 6 to 100 years, who were systemically healthy. Each donor gave roughly 11 milliliters of peripheral blood, drawn into EDTA-treated Vacutainer tubes. Ficoll-Paque density-gradient centrifugation was used to isolate PBMCs, with at least 6 million obtained per sample. Total RNA was extracted from PBMCs with Trizol reagent, with at least 5.5 micrograms obtained per sample. The percentages of naive CD45RAhigh/CD27high T cells were determined by flow cytometry on a PBMC aliquot from every donor. The chain was built from TRBV20-1 and TRBJ2-3; the D segment could be TRBD2, given 6 matching bases. The TCR was taken from a young woman in good health. The sequenced sample consisted of blood. The CDR3 reads CSARDPGRGSTDTQYF. The DNA sequence follows: TGCAGTGCTAGAGATCCCGGGAGAGGTTCAACAGATACGCAGTATTTT.